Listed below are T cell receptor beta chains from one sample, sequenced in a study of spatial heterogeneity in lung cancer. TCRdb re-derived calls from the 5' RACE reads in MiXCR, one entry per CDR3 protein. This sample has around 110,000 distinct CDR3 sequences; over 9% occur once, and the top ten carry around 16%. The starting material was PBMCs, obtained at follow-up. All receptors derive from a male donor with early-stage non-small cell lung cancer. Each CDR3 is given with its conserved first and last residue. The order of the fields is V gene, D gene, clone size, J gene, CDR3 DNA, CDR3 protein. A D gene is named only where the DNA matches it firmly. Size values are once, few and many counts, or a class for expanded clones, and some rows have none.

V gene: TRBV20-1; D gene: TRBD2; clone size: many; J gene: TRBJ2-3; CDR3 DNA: TGCAGTGCCAGGCCTAGCGGGGGGGCCTTCACAGATACGCAGTATTTT; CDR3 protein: CSARPSGGAFTDTQYF
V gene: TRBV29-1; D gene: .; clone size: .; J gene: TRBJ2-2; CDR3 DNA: TGCAGCGTTGCGGCTAGCCTAAACACCGGGGAGCTGTTTTTT; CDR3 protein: CSVAASLNTGELFF
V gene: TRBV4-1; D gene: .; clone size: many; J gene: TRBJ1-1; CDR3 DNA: TGCGCCAGCAGCCAAGAAGGCACTTGGACTTTGAGGGACACTGAAGCTTTCTTT; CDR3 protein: CASSQEGTWTLRDTEAFF
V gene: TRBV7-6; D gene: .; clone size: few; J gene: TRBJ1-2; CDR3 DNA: TGTGCCAGCAGCCCTGACGGAAACTACTATGGCTACACCTTC; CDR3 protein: CASSPDGNYYGYTF
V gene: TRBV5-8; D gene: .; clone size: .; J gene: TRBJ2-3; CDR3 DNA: TGTGCCAGCAGCTTGGGAGCGAGCTCCACAGATACGCAGTATTTT; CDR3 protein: CASSLGASSTDTQYF
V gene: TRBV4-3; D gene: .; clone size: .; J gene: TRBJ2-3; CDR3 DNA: TGCGCCAGCAGCCAAGAGCCCTTGGATACGCAGTATTTT; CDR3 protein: CASSQEPLDTQYF
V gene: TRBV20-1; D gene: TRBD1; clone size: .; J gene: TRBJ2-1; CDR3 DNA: TGCAGTGCTAGAGATCGGCGGGACAGGGCATCCAATGAGCAGTTCTTC; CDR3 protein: CSARDRRDRASNEQFF
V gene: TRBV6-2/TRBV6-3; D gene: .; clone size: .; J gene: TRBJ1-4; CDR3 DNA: TGTGCCAGCAGTTACACGATGTACAACGAAAAACTGTTTTTT; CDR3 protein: CASSYTMYNEKLFF
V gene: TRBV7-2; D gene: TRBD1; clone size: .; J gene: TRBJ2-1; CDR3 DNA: TGTGCCAGCAGCCCGAGGACAGGGCGTCAAGTTAGCGGAACCTACAATGAGCAGTTCTTC; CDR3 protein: CASSPRTGRQVSGTYNEQFF
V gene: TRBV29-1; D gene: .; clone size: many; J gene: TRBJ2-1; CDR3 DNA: TGCAGCGCCCGTGGGGCGTTTGAGCAGTTCTTC; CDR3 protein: CSARGAFEQFF
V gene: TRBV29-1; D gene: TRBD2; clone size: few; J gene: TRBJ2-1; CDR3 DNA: TGCAGCGGCGGCCACGGGGGGGCCTACAATGAGCAGTTCTTC; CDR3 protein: CSGGHGGAYNEQFF
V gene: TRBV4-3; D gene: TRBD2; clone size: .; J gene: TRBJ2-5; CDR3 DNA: TGCGCCAGCAGCCAAGCCCACGCTCCAGGGACTAGCATCCCGCGAGAAGAGACCCAGTACTTC; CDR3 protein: CASSQAHAPGTSIPREETQYF
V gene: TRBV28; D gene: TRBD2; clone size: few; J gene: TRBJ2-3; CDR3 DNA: TGTGCCAGCAGTTTACAGACTTCACTAGGACTAGCGGGGGGAACAGATACGCAGTATTTT; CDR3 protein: CASSLQTSLGLAGGTDTQYF
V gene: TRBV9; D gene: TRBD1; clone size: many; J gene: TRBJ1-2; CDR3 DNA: TGTGCCAGCAAAGGGGGCGACTATGGCTACACCTTC; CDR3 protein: CASKGGDYGYTF
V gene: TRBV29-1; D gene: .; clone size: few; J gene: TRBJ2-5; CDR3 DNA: TGCAGCGTTGAGCAGGGAGCGGTCCAAGAGACCCAGTACTTC; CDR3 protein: CSVEQGAVQETQYF
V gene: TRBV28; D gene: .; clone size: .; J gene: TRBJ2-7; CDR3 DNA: TGTGCCAGCAGTCTTATTGGGGAGCCTGACTCCTACGAGCAGTACTTC; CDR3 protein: CASSLIGEPDSYEQYF
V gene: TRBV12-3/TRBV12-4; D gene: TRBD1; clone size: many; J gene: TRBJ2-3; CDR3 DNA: TGTGCCAGCGGGGACAGGGTGGTTACAGATACGCAGTATTTT; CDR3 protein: CASGDRVVTDTQYF
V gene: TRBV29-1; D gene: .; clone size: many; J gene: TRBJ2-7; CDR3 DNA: TGCAGCGTTGTGTCGTCCTACGAGCAGTACTTC; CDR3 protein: CSVVSSYEQYF
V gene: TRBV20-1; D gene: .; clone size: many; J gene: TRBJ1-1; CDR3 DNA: TGCAGTGTTAAACCGGGACATACGAACACTGAAGCTTTCTTT; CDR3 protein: CSVKPGHTNTEAFF
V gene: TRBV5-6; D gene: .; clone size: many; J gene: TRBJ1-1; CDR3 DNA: TGTGCCAGCAGCCCCAAGTGGAACACTGAAGCTTTCTTT; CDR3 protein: CASSPKWNTEAFF
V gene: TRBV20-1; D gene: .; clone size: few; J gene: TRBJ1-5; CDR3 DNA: TGCAGTGCTAGTCCTGGGGTCGGGGCCAGTATTCAGCCCCAGCATTTT; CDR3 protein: CSASPGVGASIQPQHF
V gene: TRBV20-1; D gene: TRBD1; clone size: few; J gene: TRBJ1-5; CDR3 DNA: TGCAGTGCTAGGGAGACAGGGCCTTATCAGCCCCAGCATTTT; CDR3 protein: CSARETGPYQPQHF
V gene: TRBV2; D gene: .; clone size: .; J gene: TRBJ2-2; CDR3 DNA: TGTGTCAGCAATCCCGAAGCGAACACCGGGGAGCTGTTTTTT; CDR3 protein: CVSNPEANTGELFF
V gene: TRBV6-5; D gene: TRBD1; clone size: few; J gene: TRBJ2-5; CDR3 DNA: TGTGCCAGCAGTCGACAGGGGGGGGGAGAGACCCAGTACTTC; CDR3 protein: CASSRQGGGETQYF
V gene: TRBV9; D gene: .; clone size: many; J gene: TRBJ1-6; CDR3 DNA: TGTGCCAGCAGCCCCGGCCAGGGGATGTCCTATAATTCACCCCTCCACTTT; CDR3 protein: CASSPGQGMSYNSPLHF
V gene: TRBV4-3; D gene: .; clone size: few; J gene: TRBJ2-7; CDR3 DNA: TGCGCCAGCAGCCTAGGGCCGGGGAGCTACGAGCAGTACTTC; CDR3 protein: CASSLGPGSYEQYF
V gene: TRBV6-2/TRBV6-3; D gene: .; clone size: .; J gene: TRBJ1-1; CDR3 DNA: TGTGCCAGCAGTTACAGAGACATTGAAGCTTTCTTT; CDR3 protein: CASSYRDIEAFF
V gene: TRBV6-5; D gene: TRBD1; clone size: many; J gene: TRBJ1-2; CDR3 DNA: TGTGCCAGCAAAGACAGGGGGCCCAACTATGGCTACACCTTC; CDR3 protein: CASKDRGPNYGYTF
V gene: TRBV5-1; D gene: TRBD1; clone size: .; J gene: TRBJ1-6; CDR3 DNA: TGCGCCAGCAGCCCCGGACAGGGAGAGTCACCCCTCCACTTT; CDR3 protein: CASSPGQGESPLHF
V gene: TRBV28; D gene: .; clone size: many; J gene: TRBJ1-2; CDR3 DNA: TGTGCCAGCAGGCCCTCCGGGACCGGTGGCTACACCTTC; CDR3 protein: CASRPSGTGGYTF
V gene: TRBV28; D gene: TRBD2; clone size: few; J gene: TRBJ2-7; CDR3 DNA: TGTGCCAGCGGGACTAGCGGGGGGGAATCCTACGAGCAGTACTTC; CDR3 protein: CASGTSGGESYEQYF
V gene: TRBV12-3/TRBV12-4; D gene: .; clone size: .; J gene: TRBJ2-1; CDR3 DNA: TGTGCCAGCAGATTACAGGGGGGGATCTACAATGAGCAGTTCTTC; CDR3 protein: CASRLQGGIYNEQFF
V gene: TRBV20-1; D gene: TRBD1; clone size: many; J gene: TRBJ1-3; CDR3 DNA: TGCAGTGCGCTAGACAGGGGGAGAGGAAACACCATATATTTT; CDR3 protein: CSALDRGRGNTIYF
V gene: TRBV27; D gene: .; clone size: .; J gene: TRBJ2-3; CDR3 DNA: TGTGCCAGCAGTTTTGTTGGGTATAGAGATACGCAGTATTTT; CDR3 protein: CASSFVGYRDTQYF
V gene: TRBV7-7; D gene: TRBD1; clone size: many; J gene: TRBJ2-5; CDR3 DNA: TGTGCTAGCAGCCCGGGACAGGGTCGAGAGACCCAGTACTTC; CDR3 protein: CASSPGQGRETQYF
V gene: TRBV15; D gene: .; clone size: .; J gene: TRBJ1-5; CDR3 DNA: TGTGCCACCAGCCGAGGGACCCTCTTAAATCAGCCCCAGCATTTT; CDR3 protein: CATSRGTLLNQPQHF
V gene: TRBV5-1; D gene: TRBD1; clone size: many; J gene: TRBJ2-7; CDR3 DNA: TGCGCCAGCAGCGAAGCTACAGGGGGCCTGTACTTC; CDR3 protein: CASSEATGGLYF
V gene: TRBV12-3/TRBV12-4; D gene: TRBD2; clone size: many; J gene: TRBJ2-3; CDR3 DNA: TGTGCCAGCACCCTTGACCGGGGGGCAGATACGCAGTATTTT; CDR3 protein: CASTLDRGADTQYF
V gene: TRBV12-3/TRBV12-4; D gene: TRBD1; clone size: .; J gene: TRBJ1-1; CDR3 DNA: TGTGCCAGCAGTTTAGCGTCGAGGGGGACAGGGAGTTTCTTT; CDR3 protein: CASSLASRGTGSFF
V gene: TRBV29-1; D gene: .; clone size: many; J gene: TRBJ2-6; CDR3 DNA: TGCAGCGTGGGGACTGCTGGGGCCAACGTCCTGACTTTC; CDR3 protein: CSVGTAGANVLTF
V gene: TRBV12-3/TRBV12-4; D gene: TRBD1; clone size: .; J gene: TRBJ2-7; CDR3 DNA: TGTGCCAGCAGTGACACCGGGACAGGGCCCTACGAGCAGTACTTC; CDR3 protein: CASSDTGTGPYEQYF
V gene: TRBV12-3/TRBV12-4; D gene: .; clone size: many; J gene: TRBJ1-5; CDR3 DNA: TGTGCCAGCAGTCTAAGAGGGAAAAGCAATCAGCCCCAGCATTTT; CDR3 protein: CASSLRGKSNQPQHF
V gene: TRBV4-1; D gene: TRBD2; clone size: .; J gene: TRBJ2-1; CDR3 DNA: TGCGCCAGCAGCCCCCCGGGGACTAGCGGGGGGAGCTCCTACAATGAGCAGTTCTTC; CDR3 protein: CASSPPGTSGGSSYNEQFF
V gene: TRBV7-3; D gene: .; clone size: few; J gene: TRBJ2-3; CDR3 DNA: TGTGCCAGCAGCTCAACTTACTCCACAGATACGCAGTATTTT; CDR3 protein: CASSSTYSTDTQYF
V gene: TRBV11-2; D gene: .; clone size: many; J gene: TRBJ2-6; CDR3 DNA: TGTGCCAGCAAAATGGACGTATCTGGGGCCAACGTCCTGACTTTC; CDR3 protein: CASKMDVSGANVLTF
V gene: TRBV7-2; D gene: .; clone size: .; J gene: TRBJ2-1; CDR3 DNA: TGTGCCAGCAGCTTCACAGACGCTAAGCAGTTCTTC; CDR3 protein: CASSFTDAKQFF
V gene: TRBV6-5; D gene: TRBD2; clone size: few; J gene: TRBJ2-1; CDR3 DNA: TGTGCCAGCAGCCAAAGCGGGGGGGCCGTAAATGAGCAGTTCTTC; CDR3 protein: CASSQSGGAVNEQFF
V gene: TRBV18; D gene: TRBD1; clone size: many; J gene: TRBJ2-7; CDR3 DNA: TGTGCCAGCTCACCAGTGGGACAGAACGAGCAGTACTTC; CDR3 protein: CASSPVGQNEQYF
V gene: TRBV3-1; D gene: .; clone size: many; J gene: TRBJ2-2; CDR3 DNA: TGTGCCAGCACTGGCGAAACCACCGGGGAGCTGTTTTTT; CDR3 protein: CASTGETTGELFF